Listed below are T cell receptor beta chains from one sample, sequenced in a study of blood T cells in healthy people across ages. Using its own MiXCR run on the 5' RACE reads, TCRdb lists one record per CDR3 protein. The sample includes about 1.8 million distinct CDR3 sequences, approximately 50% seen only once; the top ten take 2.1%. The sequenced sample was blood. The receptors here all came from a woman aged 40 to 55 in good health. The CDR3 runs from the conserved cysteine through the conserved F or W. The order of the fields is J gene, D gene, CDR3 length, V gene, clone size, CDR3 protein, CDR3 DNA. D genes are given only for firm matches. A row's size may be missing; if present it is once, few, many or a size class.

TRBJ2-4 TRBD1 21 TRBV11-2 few CASSLNRQGSVGPLAKNIQYF TGTGCCAGCAGCTTAAACCGACAGGGTAGTGTCGGTCCTCTAGCCAAAAACATTCAGTACTTC
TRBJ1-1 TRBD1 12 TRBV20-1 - CSFRQGGTEAFF TGCAGTTTCAGACAGGGGGGAACTGAAGCTTTCTTT
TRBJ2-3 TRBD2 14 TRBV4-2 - CASSHRLAEDTQYF TGTGCCAGCAGCCATAGGCTAGCGGAAGATACGCAGTATTTT
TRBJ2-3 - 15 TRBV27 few CASSFGVIPPDTQYF TGTGCCAGCAGTTTTGGAGTTATTCCCCCAGATACGCAGTATTTT
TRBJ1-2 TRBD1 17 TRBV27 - CASSKIRTQGNPYGYTF TGTGCCAGCAGCAAAATTAGGACACAGGGGAATCCCTATGGCTACACCTTC
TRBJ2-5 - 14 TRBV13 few CASSHRAGGETQYF TGTGCCAGCAGCCATAGGGCCGGAGGGGAGACCCAGTACTTC
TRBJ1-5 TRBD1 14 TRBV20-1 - CSAWDSYSNQPQHF TGCAGTGCTTGGGACAGCTATAGCAATCAGCCCCAGCATTTT
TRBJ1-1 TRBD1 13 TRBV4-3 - CASSQTGGREAFF TGCGCCAGCAGCCAAACAGGGGGTCGAGAAGCTTTCTTT
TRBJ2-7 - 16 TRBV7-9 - CASSLERRQVPYEQYF TGTGCCAGCAGCTTAGAACGGCGGCAGGTTCCCTACGAGCAGTACTTC
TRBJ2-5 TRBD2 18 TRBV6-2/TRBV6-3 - CASSYSITSGGDQETQYF TGTGCCAGCAGTTACTCGATCACCAGCGGGGGAGACCAAGAGACCCAGTACTTC
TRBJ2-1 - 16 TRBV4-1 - CASSQDFNTDYNEQFF TGCGCCAGCAGCCAAGATTTTAATACGGACTACAATGAGCAGTTCTTC
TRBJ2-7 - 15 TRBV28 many CASSKGQISSYEQYF TGTGCCAGCAGCAAAGGACAGATCAGCTCCTACGAGCAGTACTTC
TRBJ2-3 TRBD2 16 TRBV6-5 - CASRRTSGVLRDTQYF TGTGCCAGCCGCAGGACTAGCGGGGTCCTGAGGGATACGCAGTATTTT
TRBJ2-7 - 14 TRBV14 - CASSQELGKGEQYF TGTGCCAGCAGCCAAGAATTGGGGAAGGGCGAGCAGTACTTC
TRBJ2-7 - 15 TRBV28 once CASSSQRRFTYEQYF TGTGCCAGCAGTTCCCAGAGGCGCTTTACCTACGAGCAGTACTTC
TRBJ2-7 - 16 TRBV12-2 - CASRYPINIPSCEQYF TGTGCAAGTCGCTACCCCATAAATATCCCATCCTGCGAGCAGTACTTC
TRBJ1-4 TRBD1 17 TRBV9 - CASSPTTRRTGNEKLFF TGTGCCAGCAGCCCCACAACTCGACGGACAGGGAATGAAAAACTGTTTTTT
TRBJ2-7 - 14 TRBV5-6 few CASSVLDSSYEQYF TGTGCCAGCAGCGTGCTGGACAGCTCCTACGAGCAGTACTTC
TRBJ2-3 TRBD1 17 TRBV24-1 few CATSDYSTGGYTDTQYF TGTGCCACCAGTGATTACTCGACAGGGGGCTACACAGATACGCAGTATTTT
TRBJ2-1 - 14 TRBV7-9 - CASSLEGGTNEQFF TGTGCCAGCAGCTTAGAAGGAGGGACAAACGAGCAGTTCTTC
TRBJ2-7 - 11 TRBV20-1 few CSASAIYEQYF TGCAGTGCTAGTGCGATCTACGAGCAGTACTTC
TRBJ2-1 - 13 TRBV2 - CASRAADYNEQFF TGTGCCAGCAGGGCGGCAGATTACAATGAGCAGTTCTTC
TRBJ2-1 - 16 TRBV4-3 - CASSHLGGPSYNEQFF TGCGCCAGCAGCCACCTGGGGGGCCCAAGTTACAATGAGCAGTTCTTC
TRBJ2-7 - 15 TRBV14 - CASSQELGRAYEQYF TGTGCCAGCAGCCAAGAATTGGGCAGGGCCTACGAGCAGTACTTC
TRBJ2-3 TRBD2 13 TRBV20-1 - CSVLAESTDTQYF TGCAGTGTTCTAGCGGAAAGCACAGATACGCAGTATTTT
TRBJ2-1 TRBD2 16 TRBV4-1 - CASSLTSGGLADEQFF TGCGCCAGCAGCCTGACCTCGGGGGGTCTAGCTGATGAGCAGTTCTTC
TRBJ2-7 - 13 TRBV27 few CASSFVHNYEQYF TGTGCCAGCAGTTTCGTACATAATTACGAGCAGTACTTC
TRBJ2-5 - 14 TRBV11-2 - CASSSPTGSVTQYF TGTGCCAGCAGCTCCCCGACAGGATCGGTGACCCAGTACTTC
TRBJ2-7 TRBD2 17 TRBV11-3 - CASSSNGRAASYNEQYF TGTGCCAGCAGCTCGAACGGGAGGGCAGCCTCCTACAATGAGCAGTACTTC
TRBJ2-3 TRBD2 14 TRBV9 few CASSVGGTTDTQYF TGTGCCAGCAGCGTGGGGGGGACCACAGATACGCAGTATTTT
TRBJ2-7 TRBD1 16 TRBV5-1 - CASSLGRQGAIDEQYF TGCGCCAGCAGCTTGGGGCGACAGGGAGCAATAGACGAGCAGTACTTC
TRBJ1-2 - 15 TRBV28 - CASSSMDSPNYGYTF TGTGCCAGCAGTTCCATGGACAGCCCTAACTATGGCTACACCTTC
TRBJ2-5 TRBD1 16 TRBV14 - CASSLTGTGDSKTQYF TGTGCCAGCAGCCTAACCGGGACAGGGGATTCGAAGACCCAGTACTTC
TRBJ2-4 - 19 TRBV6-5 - CASSLMTSGPIEGKNIQYF TGTGCCAGCAGTTTAATGACTAGTGGTCCAATTGAAGGCAAAAACATTCAGTACTTC
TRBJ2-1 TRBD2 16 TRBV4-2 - CASSPEEGLAGAEQFF TGTGCCAGCAGCCCTGAAGAAGGACTAGCGGGGGCGGAGCAGTTCTTC
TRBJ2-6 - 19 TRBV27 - CASSGYPGGMASGANVLTF TGTGCCAGCAGCGGTTACCCCGGGGGTATGGCATCTGGGGCCAACGTCCTGACTTTC
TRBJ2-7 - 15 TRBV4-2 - CASSQEMMSYHEQYF TGTGCCAGCAGCCAAGAAATGATGAGCTATCACGAGCAGTACTTC
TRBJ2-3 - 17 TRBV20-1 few CSARWLGWRTEADTQYF TGCAGTGCTAGATGGTTGGGATGGAGAACAGAGGCAGATACGCAGTATTTT
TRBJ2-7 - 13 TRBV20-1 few CSARASLTYEQYF TGCAGTGCTAGGGCTAGTCTCACCTACGAGCAGTACTTC
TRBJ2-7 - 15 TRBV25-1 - CASSEAGWDPYEQYF TGTGCCAGCAGTGAAGCGGGTTGGGACCCCTACGAGCAGTACTTC
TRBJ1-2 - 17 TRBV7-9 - CASSLAWEQEPLWGYTF TGTGCCAGCAGCTTAGCGTGGGAACAGGAGCCTCTATGGGGCTACACCTTC
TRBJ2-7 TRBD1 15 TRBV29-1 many CSVVPGQGSNYEQYF TGCAGCGTTGTACCGGGACAGGGATCGAACTACGAGCAGTACTTC
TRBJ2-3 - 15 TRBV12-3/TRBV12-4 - CASSSGAGPTDTQYF TGTGCCAGCAGTTCAGGGGCAGGACCAACAGATACGCAGTATTTT
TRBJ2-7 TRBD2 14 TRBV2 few CASSDRAGIHEQYF TGTGCCAGCAGTGATAGAGCGGGGATCCACGAGCAGTACTTC
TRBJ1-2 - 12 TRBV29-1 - CSFATGTTAYTF TGCAGCTTTGCTACAGGGACCACCGCCTACACCTTC